Detailed here is one T cell receptor beta chain. This sample was taken from a study of blood T cell repertoires in COVID-19. Across the study: The analysed material was cDNA or gDNA that came from T cells, B-cell-depleted T cells, or PBMCs.

This table comes from immunoSEQ multiplex PCR, and its TCRdb copy is limited to in-frame clones, with some not included. The sample records some 160,000 clones, around four fifths being singletons. CDR3 length: 16 residues. V lost 3 bases to trimming and J lost 4 bases; unmatched junction nucleotides: 7. Germline lookup yields CDR1 SGHRS and CDR2 YFSETQ. The sequence came from a woman between 40 and 50 years old who had recovered from COVID-19. V and J are TRBV5-1 and TRBJ2-7; 13 bases map to TRBD2. Sequencing was done on a sample of PBMCs or T cells enriched from blood (not recorded which). DNA of the CDR3: TGCGCCAGCAGCTCGGGTAGGACTAGCGGGAGTTACGAGCAGTACTTC. It translates to CASSSGRTSGSYEQYF.